This is a list of T cell receptor beta chains from one sample in a study of cytomegalovirus exposure and HLA in healthy donors. Assay: immunoSEQ multiplex PCR; the TCRdb copy retains only in-frame clones and omits some. Of about 94,000 clones listed, around 66% are singletons. The sequenced sample was PBMCs. These receptors were collected from a man aged 25 to 45 in good health and CMV-seronegative. Each CDR3 is given with its conserved first and last residue. Fields, in order: J gene, D gene, clone size, V gene, CDR3 DNA, CDR3 protein. D genes are given only for firm matches. Not every row has a clone size; where given, it reads once, few, many or a size class.

J gene: TRBJ2-3; D gene: NA; clone size: NA; V gene: TRBV6-1; CDR3 DNA: TGTGCCAGCAGTGAAAGGGCGGGGAGCACAGATACGCAGTATTTT; CDR3 protein: CASSERAGSTDTQYF
J gene: TRBJ2-7; D gene: TRBD2; clone size: NA; V gene: TRBV7-2; CDR3 DNA: TGTGCCAGCAGCCTTAGCGGGAGAAACTACGAGCAGTACTTC; CDR3 protein: CASSLSGRNYEQYF
J gene: TRBJ2-7; D gene: NA; clone size: NA; V gene: TRBV11-2; CDR3 DNA: TGTGCCAGCAGGCTTAGTCTGGTGGTGTCCTACGAGCAGTACTTC; CDR3 protein: CASRLSLVVSYEQYF
J gene: TRBJ2-1; D gene: TRBD1; clone size: once; V gene: TRBV10-3; CDR3 DNA: TGTGCCATCAGTGCCAACAGGGGTACTGAGCAGTTCTTC; CDR3 protein: CAISANRGTEQFF
J gene: TRBJ2-5; D gene: NA; clone size: NA; V gene: TRBV15; CDR3 DNA: TGTGCCACCAGCAGAGATCTAACAGTCCAAGAGACCCAGTACTTC; CDR3 protein: CATSRDLTVQETQYF
J gene: TRBJ2-7; D gene: TRBD1; clone size: NA; V gene: TRBV28; CDR3 DNA: TGTGCCAGCAGGGCTAGGGACAGGGGTTCCTACGAGCAGTACTTC; CDR3 protein: CASRARDRGSYEQYF
J gene: TRBJ2-3; D gene: TRBD2; clone size: NA; V gene: TRBV7-3; CDR3 DNA: TGTGCCAGCAGCTCCGGGACTAGCGGGAACGTAAATACGCAGTATTTT; CDR3 protein: CASSSGTSGNVNTQYF
J gene: TRBJ1-5; D gene: NA; clone size: NA; V gene: TRBV7-2; CDR3 DNA: TGTGCCAGCAGCTTAGCCAGGGATCAGCCCCAGCATTTT; CDR3 protein: CASSLARDQPQHF
J gene: TRBJ2-1; D gene: TRBD2; clone size: NA; V gene: TRBV19; CDR3 DNA: TGTGCCAGTAGTAAAGGCGGGGGGGCCCCATACAATGAGCAGTTCTTC; CDR3 protein: CASSKGGGAPYNEQFF
J gene: TRBJ2-5; D gene: TRBD2; clone size: NA; V gene: TRBV11-2; CDR3 DNA: TGTGCCAGCAGCTATCAGGGACTAGCGGAAGAGACCCAGTACTTC; CDR3 protein: CASSYQGLAEETQYF
J gene: TRBJ1-5; D gene: NA; clone size: NA; V gene: TRBV7-2; CDR3 DNA: TGTGCCAGCAGCTTAGCTCCAGGGCCCAATCAGCCCCAGCATTTT; CDR3 protein: CASSLAPGPNQPQHF
J gene: TRBJ1-5; D gene: NA; clone size: NA; V gene: TRBV18; CDR3 DNA: TGTGCCAGCTCGGAGATGGGTAGCAATCAGCCCCAGCATTTT; CDR3 protein: CASSEMGSNQPQHF
J gene: TRBJ2-1; D gene: TRBD1; clone size: once; V gene: TRBV4-2; CDR3 DNA: TGTGCCTGCTCCGGGGACAGGGGCAGGAATGAGCAGTTCTTC; CDR3 protein: CACSGDRGRNEQFF
J gene: TRBJ2-3; D gene: NA; clone size: NA; V gene: TRBV6-5; CDR3 DNA: TGTGCCAGCAGTTCCGGGGGAAAGAGCACAGATACGCAGTATTTT; CDR3 protein: CASSSGGKSTDTQYF
J gene: TRBJ1-1; D gene: NA; clone size: NA; V gene: TRBV29-1; CDR3 DNA: TGCAGCGTTGTCGAGCTCCTGGACACTGAAGCTTTCTTT; CDR3 protein: CSVVELLDTEAFF
J gene: TRBJ2-3; D gene: TRBD2; clone size: NA; V gene: TRBV25-1; CDR3 DNA: TGTGCCAGCAGTGAGACTAGCAGACACACAGATACGCAGTATTTT; CDR3 protein: CASSETSRHTDTQYF
J gene: TRBJ2-4; D gene: NA; clone size: NA; V gene: TRBV27; CDR3 DNA: TGTGCCAGCAGTTTCTCAGTTCTGACCAAAAACATTCAGTACTTC; CDR3 protein: CASSFSVLTKNIQYF
J gene: TRBJ2-5; D gene: TRBD2; clone size: NA; V gene: TRBV19; CDR3 DNA: TGTGCCAGTAATAAAAACCCGGGACTAGCGGGAATCGAGACCCAGTACTTC; CDR3 protein: CASNKNPGLAGIETQYF
J gene: TRBJ1-2; D gene: NA; clone size: NA; V gene: TRBV6-1; CDR3 DNA: TGTGCCAGCAGTGAAGCCGATTACAGGGACTATGGCTACACCTTC; CDR3 protein: CASSEADYRDYGYTF
J gene: TRBJ2-2; D gene: NA; clone size: few; V gene: TRBV6-1; CDR3 DNA: TGTGCCAGCATCACAACAGGGTCGGGCGGGGAGCTGTTTTTT; CDR3 protein: CASITTGSGGELFF
J gene: TRBJ1-5; D gene: NA; clone size: NA; V gene: TRBV15; CDR3 DNA: TGTGCCACCAGCAGAGGCGGGGAGTTGAGCAATCAGCCCCAGCATTTT; CDR3 protein: CATSRGGELSNQPQHF
J gene: TRBJ1-2; D gene: NA; clone size: NA; V gene: TRBV10-1; CDR3 DNA: TGCGCCAGCAGTGACAAAAACTATGGCTACACCTTC; CDR3 protein: CASSDKNYGYTF
J gene: TRBJ2-7; D gene: TRBD1; clone size: NA; V gene: TRBV5-1; CDR3 DNA: TGCGCCAGCAGCTTGGGGGGACAGATCCACGAGCAGTACTTC; CDR3 protein: CASSLGGQIHEQYF
J gene: TRBJ2-3; D gene: TRBD1; clone size: few; V gene: TRBV5-1; CDR3 DNA: TGCGCCAGCAGCTGGACAGGGGCGGATACGCAGTATTTT; CDR3 protein: CASSWTGADTQYF
J gene: TRBJ1-1; D gene: NA; clone size: NA; V gene: TRBV28; CDR3 DNA: TGTGCCAGCATGGGGGAGGGCGTTAGCACTGAAGCTTTCTTT; CDR3 protein: CASMGEGVSTEAFF
J gene: TRBJ1-2; D gene: TRBD1; clone size: NA; V gene: TRBV6-5; CDR3 DNA: TGTGCCAGCAGACCACCGGGACAGGGGGCGCCGGGCTACACCTTC; CDR3 protein: CASRPPGQGAPGYTF
J gene: TRBJ2-7; D gene: TRBD1; clone size: NA; V gene: TRBV27; CDR3 DNA: TGTGCCAGCAGTATGGGACAGGGACTCTACGAGCAGTACTTC; CDR3 protein: CASSMGQGLYEQYF
J gene: TRBJ2-7; D gene: TRBD2; clone size: NA; V gene: TRBV7-8; CDR3 DNA: TGTGCCAGCAGCCCGGTCATCACCGGACTAGAATTGGACGAGCAGTACTTC; CDR3 protein: CASSPVITGLELDEQYF
J gene: TRBJ2-5; D gene: TRBD1; clone size: NA; V gene: TRBV5-1; CDR3 DNA: TGCGCCAGCAGCTTCCGGACAGGGGCCTCCCAAGAGACCCAGTACTTC; CDR3 protein: CASSFRTGASQETQYF
J gene: TRBJ2-7; D gene: NA; clone size: NA; V gene: TRBV28; CDR3 DNA: TGTGCCAGCAGTAGGGACTTTGAGCAGTACTTC; CDR3 protein: CASSRDFEQYF
J gene: TRBJ2-5; D gene: TRBD2; clone size: NA; V gene: TRBV6-5; CDR3 DNA: TGTGCCAGCAGCCCTAGCGGGATTCAAGAGACCCAGTACTTC; CDR3 protein: CASSPSGIQETQYF
J gene: TRBJ2-3; D gene: NA; clone size: NA; V gene: TRBV7-2; CDR3 DNA: TGTGCCAGCAGCTCTGACAGAGTGAGCACAGATACGCAGTATTTT; CDR3 protein: CASSSDRVSTDTQYF
J gene: TRBJ2-3; D gene: NA; clone size: NA; V gene: TRBV14; CDR3 DNA: TGTGCCAGCAGCCGGCGGGGAGCCACAGATACGCAGTATTTT; CDR3 protein: CASSRRGATDTQYF
J gene: TRBJ2-5; D gene: TRBD1; clone size: NA; V gene: TRBV19; CDR3 DNA: TGTGCCAGTACGGGACAGGGAGAGACCCAGTACTTC; CDR3 protein: CASTGQGETQYF
J gene: TRBJ2-7; D gene: TRBD1; clone size: NA; V gene: TRBV27; CDR3 DNA: TGTGCCAGTCAGACAGGGTCAGAGCAGTACTTC; CDR3 protein: CASQTGSEQYF
J gene: TRBJ2-1; D gene: TRBD2; clone size: NA; V gene: TRBV10-3; CDR3 DNA: TGTGCCATCACTCAAGCGGGGGGGCAAAATGAGCAGTTCTTC; CDR3 protein: CAITQAGGQNEQFF
J gene: TRBJ2-7; D gene: NA; clone size: NA; V gene: TRBV6-6; CDR3 DNA: TGTGCCAGCAGTTACTCACAGCAGGGGTCCCCCTACGAGCAGTACTTC; CDR3 protein: CASSYSQQGSPYEQYF
J gene: TRBJ2-4; D gene: TRBD2; clone size: NA; V gene: TRBV4-1; CDR3 DNA: TGCGCCAGCAGCCAAGTTCGGGAGGGAAACATTCAGTACTTC; CDR3 protein: CASSQVREGNIQYF
J gene: TRBJ2-2; D gene: NA; clone size: NA; V gene: TRBV5-1; CDR3 DNA: TGCGCCAGCAGCTGGGGCCTGGGGGCCCTGACCGCCGGGGAGCTGTTTTTT; CDR3 protein: CASSWGLGALTAGELFF